This TCR beta chain derives from a study of molecular identifiers for immune sequencing clone quantification. On the study more broadly: Replicate experiments divided RNA from around 20,000 or 100,000 naive CD8 cells into five parts and sequenced four.

This clonotype was counted at least ten times. The germline gives CDR1 LGHNA, CDR2 YNFKEQ. CDR3 length: 16 residues. Trimming removed 3 bases at V and 7 bases at J, with 19 bases between. Previously described methods with listed TCR primers produced the bulk TCR libraries. TCRdb independently ran MiXCR on the PCR reads; one entry per CDR3 protein. The sample lists about 640,000 distinct CDR3 sequences; 20% were seen once. This chain uses TRBV4-2 with TRBJ1-5; TRBD1 is a possible D gene (5 bases). The specimen was naive CD8+ T cells from blood, with Jurkat cell RNA spiked in. This sample's subset: FACS-sorted CD8+CD4-CCR7+CD45RA+ naive T cells. This TCR was sampled from a human donor in good health. Some libraries in this study had Jurkat cell RNA spiked in. The CDR3 here is CASSQVSQVGGQPQHF. The CDR3 nucleotides are TGTGCCAGCAGCCAGGTTTCACAAGTTGGGGGACAGCCCCAGCATTTT.